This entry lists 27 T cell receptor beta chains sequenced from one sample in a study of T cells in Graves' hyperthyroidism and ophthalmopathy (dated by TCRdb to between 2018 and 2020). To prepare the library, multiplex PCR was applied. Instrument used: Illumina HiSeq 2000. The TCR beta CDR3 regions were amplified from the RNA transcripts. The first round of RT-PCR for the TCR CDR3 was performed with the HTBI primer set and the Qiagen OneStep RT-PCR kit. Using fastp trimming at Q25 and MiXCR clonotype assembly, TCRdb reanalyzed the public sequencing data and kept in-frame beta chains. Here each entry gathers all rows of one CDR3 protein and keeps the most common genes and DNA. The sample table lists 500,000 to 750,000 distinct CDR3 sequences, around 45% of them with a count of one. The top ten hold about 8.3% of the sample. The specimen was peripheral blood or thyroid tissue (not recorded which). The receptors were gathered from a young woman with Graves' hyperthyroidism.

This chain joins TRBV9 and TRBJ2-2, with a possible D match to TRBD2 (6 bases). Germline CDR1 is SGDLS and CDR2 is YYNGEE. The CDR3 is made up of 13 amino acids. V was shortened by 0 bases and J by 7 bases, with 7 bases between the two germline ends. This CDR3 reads CASSVVTSGELFF. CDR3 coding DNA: TGTGCCAGCAGCGTAGTGACTAGCGGGGAGCTGTTTTTT.

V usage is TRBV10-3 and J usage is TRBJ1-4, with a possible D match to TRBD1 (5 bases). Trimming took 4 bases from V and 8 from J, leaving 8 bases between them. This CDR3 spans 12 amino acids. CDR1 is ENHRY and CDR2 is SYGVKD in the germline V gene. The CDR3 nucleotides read TGTGCCATCAGTGGGGGGGACGAAAAACTGTTTTTT. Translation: CAISGGDEKLFF.

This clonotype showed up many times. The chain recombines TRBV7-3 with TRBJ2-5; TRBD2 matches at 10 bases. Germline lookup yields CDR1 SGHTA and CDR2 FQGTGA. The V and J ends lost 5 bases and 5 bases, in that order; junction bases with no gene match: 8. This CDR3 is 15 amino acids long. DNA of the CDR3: TGTGCCAGCAGCCTACTAGCGGGGAGTTGGGAGACCCAGTACTTC. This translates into CASSLLAGSWETQYF.

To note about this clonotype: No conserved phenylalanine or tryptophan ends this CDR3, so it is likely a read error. CDR3 bases: TGTGCCAGCAGTTACTCCCCAGCGGGAGTGAGAGAGACCCAGTACGTC. This codes for CASSYSPAGVRETQYV. The V and J genes are TRBV6-5 and TRBJ2-5; 8 positions match TRBD2. CDR3 length: 16 residues. Germline V gene data show CDR1 as MNHEY and CDR2 as SVGAGI. Trimming cost V 0 bases and J 4 bases; bases outside gene matches: 7.

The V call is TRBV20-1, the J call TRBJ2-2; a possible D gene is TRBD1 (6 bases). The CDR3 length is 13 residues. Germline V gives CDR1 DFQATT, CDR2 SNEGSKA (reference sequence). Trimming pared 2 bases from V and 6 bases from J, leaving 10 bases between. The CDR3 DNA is TGCAGTGCTAGACAGGGGTACGCCGGGGAGCTGTTTTTT. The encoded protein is CSARQGYAGELFF.

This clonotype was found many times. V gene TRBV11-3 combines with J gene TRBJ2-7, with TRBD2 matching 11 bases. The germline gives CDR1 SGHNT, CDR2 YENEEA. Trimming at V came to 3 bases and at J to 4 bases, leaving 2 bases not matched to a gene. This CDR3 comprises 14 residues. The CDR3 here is CASSFTSGRYEQYF. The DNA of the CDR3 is TGTGCCAGCAGCTTTACTAGCGGGAGATACGAGCAGTACTTC.

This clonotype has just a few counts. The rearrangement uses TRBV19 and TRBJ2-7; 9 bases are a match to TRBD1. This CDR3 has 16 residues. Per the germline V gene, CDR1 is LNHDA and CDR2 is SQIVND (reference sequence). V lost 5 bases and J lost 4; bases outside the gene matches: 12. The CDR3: CASSGVTGTGFYEQYF. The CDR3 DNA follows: TGTGCCAGTAGTGGAGTAACCGGGACAGGGTTTTACGAGCAGTACTTC. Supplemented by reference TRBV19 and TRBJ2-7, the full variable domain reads DGGITQSPKYLFRKEGQNVTLSCEQNLNHDAMYWYRQDPGQGLRLIYYSQIVNDFQKGDIAEGYSVSREKKESFPLTVTSAQKNPTAFYLCASSGVTGTGFYEQYFGPGTRLTVT.

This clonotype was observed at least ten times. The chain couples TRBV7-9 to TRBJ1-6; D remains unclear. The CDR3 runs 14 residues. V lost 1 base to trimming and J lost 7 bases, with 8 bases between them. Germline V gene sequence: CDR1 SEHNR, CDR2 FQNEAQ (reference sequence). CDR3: CASSLELGNSPLHF. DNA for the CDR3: TGTGCCAGCAGCTTAGAGCTGGGGAATTCACCCCTCCACTTT.

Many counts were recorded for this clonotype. The CDR3, as DNA: TGTGCCAGCAGTGAGGGAAGAGGGGGCGGCTACGAGCAGTACTTC. This codes for CASSEGRGGGYEQYF. The chain couples TRBV6-1 to TRBJ2-7; 7 nucleotides agree with TRBD1. CDR1 MNHNS and CDR2 SASEGT come from the germline V gene. The CDR3 is 15 amino acids. The J segment lost 3 bases and the V segment lost 3 bases, leaving 8 bases of the junction unmatched.

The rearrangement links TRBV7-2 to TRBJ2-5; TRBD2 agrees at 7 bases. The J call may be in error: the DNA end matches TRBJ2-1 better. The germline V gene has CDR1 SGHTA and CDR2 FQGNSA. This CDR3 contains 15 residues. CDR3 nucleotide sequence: TGTGCCAGCAGCTTATCGGGGAGGGCTGTAGGGGAGCAGTTCTTC. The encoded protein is CASSLSGRAVGEQFF.

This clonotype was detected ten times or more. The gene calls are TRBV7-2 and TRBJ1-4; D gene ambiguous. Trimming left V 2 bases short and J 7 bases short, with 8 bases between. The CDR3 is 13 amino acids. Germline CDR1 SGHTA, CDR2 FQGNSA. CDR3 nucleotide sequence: TGTGCCAGCAGCTTATCGGGCAGTGAAAAACTGTTTTTT. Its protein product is CASSLSGSEKLFF.

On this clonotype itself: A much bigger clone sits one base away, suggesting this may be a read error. This CDR3 is CASSAAPSGEQYF. The DNA of the CDR3 is TGCGCCAGCAGCGCTGCCCCTTCGGGCGAGCAGTACTTC. The chain employs TRBV5-1 and TRBJ2-7; no clear D gene. Trimming left V 4 bases short and J 6 bases short, with 14 bases between. CDR3 length: 13 residues. The germline V gene encodes CDR1 SGHRS and CDR2 YFSETQ.

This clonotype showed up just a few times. The CDR3 coding sequence is TGCAGCGCTAGACAGGGGTCCACTGAAGCTTTCTTT. Its translation: CSARQGSTEAFF. The gene calls are TRBV29-1 and TRBJ1-1; 8 bases align to TRBD1. CDR1 is SQVTM and CDR2 is ANQGSEA in the germline V gene. The CDR3 sequence is 12 residues long. J was trimmed by 4 bases and V by 7 bases; bases with no gene match: 5.

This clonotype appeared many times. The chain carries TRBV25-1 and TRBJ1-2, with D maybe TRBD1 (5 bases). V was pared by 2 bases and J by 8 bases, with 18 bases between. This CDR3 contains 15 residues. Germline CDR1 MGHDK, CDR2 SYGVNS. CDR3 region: CASSEVGRQGGGYTF. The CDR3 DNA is TGTGCCAGCAGTGAAGTTGGACGGCAGGGTGGAGGCTACACCTTC.

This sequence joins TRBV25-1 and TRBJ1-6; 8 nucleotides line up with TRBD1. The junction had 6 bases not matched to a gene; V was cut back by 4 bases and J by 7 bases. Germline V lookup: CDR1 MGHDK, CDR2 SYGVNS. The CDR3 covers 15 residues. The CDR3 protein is CASSGWTGWNSPLHF. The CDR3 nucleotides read TGTGCCAGCAGTGGATGGACAGGGTGGAATTCACCCCTCCACTTT.

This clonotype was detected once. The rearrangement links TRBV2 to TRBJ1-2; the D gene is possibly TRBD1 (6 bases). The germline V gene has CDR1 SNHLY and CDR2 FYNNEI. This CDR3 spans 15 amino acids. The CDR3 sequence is CARVQANRAMWGYTF. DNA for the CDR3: TGTGCTAGAGTCCAGGCAAACAGGGCTATGTGGGGCTACACCTTC.

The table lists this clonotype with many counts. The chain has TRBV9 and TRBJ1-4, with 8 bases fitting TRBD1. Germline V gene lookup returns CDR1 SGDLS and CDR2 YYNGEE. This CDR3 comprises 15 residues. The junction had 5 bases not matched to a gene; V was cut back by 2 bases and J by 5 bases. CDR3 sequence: CASSVSGGDNEKLFF. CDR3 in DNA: TGTGCCAGCAGCGTGTCAGGGGGCGACAATGAAAAACTGTTTTTT.

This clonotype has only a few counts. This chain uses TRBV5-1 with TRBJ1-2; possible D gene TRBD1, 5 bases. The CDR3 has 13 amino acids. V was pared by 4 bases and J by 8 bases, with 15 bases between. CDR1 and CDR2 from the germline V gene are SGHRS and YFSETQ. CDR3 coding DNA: TGCGCCAGCAGCATACACCAGGGTAACGGCTACACCTTC. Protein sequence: CASSIHQGNGYTF.

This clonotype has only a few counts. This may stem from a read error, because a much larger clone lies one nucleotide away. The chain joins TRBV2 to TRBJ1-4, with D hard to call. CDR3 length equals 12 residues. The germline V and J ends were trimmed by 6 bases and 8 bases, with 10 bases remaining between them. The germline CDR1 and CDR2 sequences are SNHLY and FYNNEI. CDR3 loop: CASRTDEEKLFF. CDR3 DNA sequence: TGTGCCAGCAGGACTGATGAGGAAAAACTGTTTTTT.

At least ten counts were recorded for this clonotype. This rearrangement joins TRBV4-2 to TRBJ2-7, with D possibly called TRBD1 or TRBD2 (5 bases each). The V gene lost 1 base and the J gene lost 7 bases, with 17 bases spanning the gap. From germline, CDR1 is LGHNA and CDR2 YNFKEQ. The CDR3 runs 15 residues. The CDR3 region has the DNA TGTGCCAGCAGCCAAGCAGGGCGACATTCGGGGGAGCAGTACTTC. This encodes CASSQAGRHSGEQYF.

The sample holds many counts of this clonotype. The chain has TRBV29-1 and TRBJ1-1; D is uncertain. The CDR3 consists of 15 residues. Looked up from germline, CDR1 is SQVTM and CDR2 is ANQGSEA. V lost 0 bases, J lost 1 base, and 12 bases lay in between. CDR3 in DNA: TGCAGCGTTGAAGACCGTGTTACGGAGAACACTGAAGCTTTCTTT. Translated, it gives CSVEDRVTENTEAFF.

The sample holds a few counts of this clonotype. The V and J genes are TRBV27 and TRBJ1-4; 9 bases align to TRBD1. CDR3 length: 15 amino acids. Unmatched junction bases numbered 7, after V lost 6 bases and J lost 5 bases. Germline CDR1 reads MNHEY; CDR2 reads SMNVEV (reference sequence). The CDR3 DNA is TGTGCCAGCAGCTCAACCGGGACAGGGAATGAAAAACTGTTTTTT. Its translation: CASSSTGTGNEKLFF.

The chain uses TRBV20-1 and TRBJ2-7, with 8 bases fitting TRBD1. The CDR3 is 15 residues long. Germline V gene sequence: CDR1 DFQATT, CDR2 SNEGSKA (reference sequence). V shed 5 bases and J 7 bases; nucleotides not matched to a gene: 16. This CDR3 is CSAYLWGQADNEQYF. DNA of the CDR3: TGCAGTGCTTACCTCTGGGGACAGGCCGACAATGAGCAGTACTTC.

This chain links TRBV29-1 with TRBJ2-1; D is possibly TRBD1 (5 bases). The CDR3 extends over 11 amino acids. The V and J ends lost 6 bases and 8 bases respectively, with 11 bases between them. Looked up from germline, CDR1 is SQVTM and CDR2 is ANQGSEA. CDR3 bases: TGCAGCGTCCCATGGGGCCATGAGCAGTTCTTC. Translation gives CSVPWGHEQFF.

The CDR3 protein is CASSLTPWAGEGADTQYF. The CDR3 DNA reads as TGTGCCAGCAGCTTAACCCCCTGGGCGGGAGAAGGGGCAGATACGCAGTATTTT. The chain employs TRBV7-6 and TRBJ2-3; 7 bases match TRBD2. This CDR3 contains 18 residues. V trimming: 2 bases; J trimming: 4 bases; junction bases outside the gene matches: 15. Germline V CDR1 and CDR2: SGHVS, FNYEAQ.

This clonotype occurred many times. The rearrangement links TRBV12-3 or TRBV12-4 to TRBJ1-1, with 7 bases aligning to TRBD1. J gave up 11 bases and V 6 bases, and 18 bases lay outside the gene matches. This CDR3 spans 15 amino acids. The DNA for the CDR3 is TGTGCCAGCAGCCGTAGGCCGCGACGACAGGGTACCGCTTTCTTT. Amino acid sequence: CASSRRPRRQGTAFF.

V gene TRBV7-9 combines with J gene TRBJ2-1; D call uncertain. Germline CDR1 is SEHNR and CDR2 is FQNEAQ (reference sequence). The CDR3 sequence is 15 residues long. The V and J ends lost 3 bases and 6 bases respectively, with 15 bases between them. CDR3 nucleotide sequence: TGTGCCAGCAGCTTGTACGGATCCGGAGCCAATGAGCAGTTCTTC. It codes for CASSLYGSGANEQFF.